This T cell receptor (beta chain) was profiled in a study of blood T cell repertoires in COVID-19. Study-wide context: The study drew acute and convalescent COVID-19 samples from the United States, Italy and Spain. The analysed material was cDNA or gDNA that came from T cells, B-cell-depleted T cells, or PBMCs.

In the authors' workflow: Reference gene primer amplification gave nucleated cell count estimates. Generated by immunoSEQ multiplex PCR, the TCRdb table keeps only in-frame clones and is missing some. D and trimming were read from the DNA, whereas the V and J calls and clone size are those reported in that table. Seen here are some 100,000 clones, 88% observed once, and the top ten hold roughly 5%. The sequence was collected from a woman older than 75 with active COVID-19. Sequenced: peripheral blood.

The CDR3 region has the DNA TGTGCCAGCAAAACGGGAGTAAAAACAGATACGCAGTATTTT. It specifies CASKTGVKTDTQYF. J is TRBJ2-3 and V is TRBV2; a possible D gene is TRBD2 (6 bases). Germline V gene data show CDR1 as SNHLY and CDR2 as FYNNEI. The V gene lost 7 bases and the J gene lost 3 bases, with 14 bases spanning the gap. The CDR3 extends over 14 amino acids.